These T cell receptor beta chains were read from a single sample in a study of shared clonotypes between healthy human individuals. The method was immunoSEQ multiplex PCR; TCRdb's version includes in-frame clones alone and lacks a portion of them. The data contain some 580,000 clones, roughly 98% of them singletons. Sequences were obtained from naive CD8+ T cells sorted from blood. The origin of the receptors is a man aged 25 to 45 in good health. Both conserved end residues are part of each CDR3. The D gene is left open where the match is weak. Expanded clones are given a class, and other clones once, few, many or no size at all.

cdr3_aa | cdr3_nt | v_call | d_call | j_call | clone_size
CASSLESGGTDTQYF | TGTGCCAGCAGCTTAGAATCTGGCGGAACAGATACGCAGTATTTT | TRBV7-9 | - | TRBJ2-3 | -
CASSVGASGSDEQYF | TGTGCCAGCAGCGTAGGGGCTAGCGGGAGCGACGAGCAGTACTTC | TRBV9 | TRBD2 | TRBJ2-7 | -
CASSVAHGGGNNEQFF | TGTGCCAGCAGCGTAGCTCACGGCGGGGGAAACAATGAGCAGTTCTTC | TRBV9 | TRBD2 | TRBJ2-1 | -
CASSYSSSGIGETQYF | TGTGCCAGCAGCTATAGTAGTTCCGGGATTGGAGAGACCCAGTACTTC | TRBV7-9 | - | TRBJ2-5 | -
CASSPGTSGYEQYF | TGTGCCAGCAGCCCCGGGACTAGCGGCTACGAGCAGTACTTC | TRBV27 | TRBD2 | TRBJ2-7 | -
CASRLSIAVQETQYF | TGCGCCAGCAGACTTTCTATAGCGGTTCAAGAGACCCAGTACTTC | TRBV5-1 | - | TRBJ2-5 | -
CASSETGTDTQYF | TGCGCCAGCAGTGAGACTGGCACAGATACGCAGTATTTT | TRBV10-2 | - | TRBJ2-3 | -
CASSLGQGAEDGYTF | TGTGCCAGCAGTTTAGGCCAGGGGGCGGAGGATGGCTACACCTTC | TRBV28 | TRBD1 | TRBJ1-2 | -
CAIGTGWTQPQHF | TGTGCCATCGGGACAGGGTGGACTCAGCCCCAGCATTTT | TRBV7-9 | TRBD1 | TRBJ1-5 | -
CASSFSVGNEQFF | TGTGCCAGCAGTTTTTCAGTGGGGAATGAGCAGTTCTTC | TRBV27 | - | TRBJ2-1 | -
CAISEKMNTEAFF | TGTGCCATCAGTGAAAAGATGAACACTGAAGCTTTCTTT | TRBV10-3 | - | TRBJ1-1 | -
CASSLTSGELFF | TGTGCCAGCAGCTTAACCTCCGGGGAGCTGTTTTTT | TRBV7-2 | - | TRBJ2-2 | -
CASSPRTSGTFGTDTQYF | TGTGCCAGCAGCCCCCGGACTAGCGGGACGTTTGGCACAGATACGCAGTATTTT | TRBV5-6 | TRBD2 | TRBJ2-3 | -
CASSASGLEGAEQFF | TGTGCCAGCAGTGCTAGCGGGCTGGAAGGTGCTGAGCAGTTCTTC | TRBV2 | TRBD2 | TRBJ2-1 | -
CASRWDRADTQYF | TGCGCCAGCAGATGGGACAGGGCAGATACGCAGTATTTT | TRBV5-1 | TRBD1 | TRBJ2-3 | -
CASSLLVGRDTQYF | TGTGCCAGCAGCTTATTAGTTGGGAGAGATACGCAGTATTTT | TRBV5-4 | - | TRBJ2-3 | -
CSVASGTSGSGTYEQYF | TGCAGCGTTGCGTCCGGGACTAGCGGGAGTGGAACCTACGAGCAGTACTTC | TRBV29-1 | TRBD2 | TRBJ2-7 | -
CSVESRADYEQYF | TGCAGCGTTGAATCCAGGGCAGACTACGAGCAGTACTTC | TRBV29-1 | - | TRBJ2-7 | -
CASSNGCRNTIYF | TGTGCCAGCAGCAATGGGTGCAGAAACACCATATATTTT | TRBV21-1 | - | TRBJ1-3 | -
CASSGGTVLQETQYF | TGTGCCAGCAGCGGAGGGACAGTCCTCCAAGAGACCCAGTACTTC | TRBV7-2 | - | TRBJ2-5 | once
CASSPTSLDRAEQFF | TGTGCCAGCAGCCCAACATCCCTTGACAGGGCTGAGCAGTTCTTC | TRBV9 | TRBD1 | TRBJ2-1 | -
CASTTAGVLTF | TGTGCCAGCACGACCGCCGGCGTCCTGACTTTC | TRBV9 | - | TRBJ2-6 | -
CASSPRQVSNQPQHF | TGCGCCAGCAGCCCCAGACAGGTTAGCAATCAGCCCCAGCATTTT | TRBV4-1 | - | TRBJ1-5 | -
CASSLALSSYNEQFF | TGTGCCAGCAGCTTAGCGCTTAGCTCCTACAATGAGCAGTTCTTC | TRBV7-6 | - | TRBJ2-1 | -
CASSSPTSGTDTQYF | TGTGCCAGCAGCTCCCCGACTAGCGGGACAGATACGCAGTATTTT | TRBV7-9 | TRBD2 | TRBJ2-3 | -
CASSPGELNEKLFF | TGCGCCAGCAGCCCAGGGGAGTTGAATGAAAAACTGTTTTTT | TRBV5-1 | - | TRBJ1-4 | -
CASSQDHISGPDWGNEQFF | TGTGCCAGCAGCCAAGATCACATTAGCGGGCCGGATTGGGGAAATGAGCAGTTCTTC | TRBV4-2 | TRBD2 | TRBJ2-1 | -
CASNHRVYGNQPQHF | TGTGCCAGCAATCACAGGGTATATGGCAATCAGCCCCAGCATTTT | TRBV6-1 | - | TRBJ1-5 | -
CASSYGVGGTEAFF | TGTGCCAGCAGTTATGGGGTAGGGGGAACTGAAGCTTTCTTT | TRBV6-5 | - | TRBJ1-1 | -
CSVAGTAGNTIYF | TGCAGCGTTGCAGGGACAGCCGGAAACACCATATATTTT | TRBV29-1 | TRBD1 | TRBJ1-3 | once
CASSPRDRGNNEQYF | TGTGCCAGCAGCCCTAGGGACAGGGGGAACAACGAGCAGTACTTC | TRBV11-2 | TRBD1 | TRBJ2-7 | -
CASRTGTSHSYNEQFF | TGTGCCAGCAGAACCGGGACTTCACACTCATACAATGAGCAGTTCTTC | TRBV27 | - | TRBJ2-1 | -
CSVGETREDTEAFF | TGCAGCGTTGGGGAAACCAGGGAGGACACTGAAGCTTTCTTT | TRBV29-1 | - | TRBJ1-1 | -
CASSVVTEAFF | TGTGCCAGCAGCGTAGTAACAGAAGCTTTCTTT | TRBV9 | - | TRBJ1-1 | -
CASSQDRLPSYEQYF | TGCGCCAGCAGCCAGGACAGATTACCCTCCTACGAGCAGTACTTC | TRBV4-3 | - | TRBJ2-7 | -
CASRAGVNNQPQHF | TGTGCCAGCAGGGCAGGGGTTAACAATCAGCCCCAGCATTTT | TRBV27 | - | TRBJ1-5 | -
CASSQSYRERQYF | TGCGCCAGCAGCCAGAGTTACCGAGAAAGGCAGTACTTC | TRBV4-3 | - | TRBJ2-7 | -
CASSPPGNEQFF | TGTGCCAGTAGTCCCCCCGGCAATGAGCAGTTCTTC | TRBV19 | - | TRBJ2-1 | once
CASSLQEGSYEQYF | TGTGCCAGCAGTTTACAGGAGGGCTCCTACGAGCAGTACTTC | TRBV13 | - | TRBJ2-7 | -
CASSPRLQYEQYF | TGTGCCAGCAGCCCTAGACTACAATACGAGCAGTACTTC | TRBV13 | - | TRBJ2-7 | -
CSVEGRNYGYTF | TGCAGCGTTGAGGGGAGGAACTATGGCTACACCTTC | TRBV29-1 | - | TRBJ1-2 | -
CASSWGGYSNQPQHF | TGTGCCAGCAGTTGGGGGGGATATAGCAATCAGCCCCAGCATTTT | TRBV6-1 | - | TRBJ1-5 | once
CASSLALRGNEQFF | TGTGCCAGCAGCTTAGCGTTACGGGGCAATGAGCAGTTCTTC | TRBV7-9 | - | TRBJ2-1 | -
CASSQVIGNRQPQHF | TGCGCCAGCAGCCAAGTCATCGGGAATCGGCAGCCCCAGCATTTT | TRBV4-1 | - | TRBJ1-5 | -
CASSPDKRGNYGYTF | TGTGCCAGCTCACCGGACAAGAGGGGGAACTATGGCTACACCTTC | TRBV18 | - | TRBJ1-2 | once
CASRKRDPPSGVTDTQYF | TGTGCCAGCAGGAAGCGGGACCCTCCAAGCGGGGTGACAGATACGCAGTATTTT | TRBV7-2 | TRBD2 | TRBJ2-3 | -
CSVWGEGGQGSETQYF | TGCAGCGTTTGGGGAGAGGGGGGACAGGGATCCGAGACCCAGTACTTC | TRBV29-1 | TRBD1 | TRBJ2-5 | -
CASSLSRETFHEQYF | TGTGCCAGCAGCTTATCCAGGGAGACGTTCCACGAGCAGTACTTC | TRBV11-2 | - | TRBJ2-7 | -
CASSFSGTGNEQYF | TGTGCCAGCAGTTTCTCCGGGACAGGGAACGAGCAGTACTTC | TRBV27 | TRBD1 | TRBJ2-7 | -
CARSLTREDQPRHF | TGTGCCAGAAGCCTCACCAGGGAGGATCAGCCCCGGCATTTT | TRBV5-3 | - | TRBJ1-5 | once